Given below is one T cell receptor beta chain in context. Only a few counts were recorded for this clonotype. Its antigen target is currently unknown. Per-base qualities were not stored, and no clone one base away is much larger. The junction shows trimming of 1 base on V and 8 bases on J, plus 6 bases between the germline ends. The germline V gene yields SGHTS for CDR1 and YDEGEE for CDR2. The CDR3 covers 11 residues, taking in both the cysteine and the phenylalanine. The CDR3 DNA has 33 bases and is translated from base 1. These data belong to a study of blood T cells in healthy people across ages (dated by TCRdb to about 2015). Study-level background: Template switching captured roughly one uniquely barcoded TCR beta cDNA molecule per two T cells in model experiments. Using deep sequencing normalized with unique cDNA molecular identifiers, the study measured how TCR beta repertoire diversity changes with age. The donors were divided into four age groups: young (average around 15 years), middle-aged (about 39), aged (around 59) and long-lived (82). To avoid experimental bias, donors of different ages were spread randomly across the sequencing lanes. For two donors (one aged 18 to 30 and one aged 80 or older), the study analyzed two additional independent replicas of 1 million unique cDNA reads from the same blood draw.

Systemically healthy Caucasian individuals from Russia, about 38 in total and aged roughly 6 to 100 years, were included as donors. Around 9.8 milliliters of peripheral blood were collected from each donor into EDTA-treated Vacutainer tubes. Ficoll-Paque density-gradient centrifugation was used to isolate PBMCs, with at least 6 million per sample. Trizol reagent was used to extract total RNA from PBMCs, with at least 6 micrograms per sample. Naive CD45RAhigh/CD27high T cell percentages were measured by flow cytometry on a PBMC aliquot from every donor. The library was built by means of 5' RACE. Sequencing was carried out with an Illumina HiSeq 2500. A second roughly 7 to 11 cycle PCR used a sample-barcoded 5' primer and a J-beta primer mix. A template-switch 5' adaptor carrying 12 random nucleotides introduced a unique molecular identifier onto each TCR beta cDNA molecule. Each sample yielded at least 2.5 million CDR3-containing paired-end reads. The Mint cDNA synthesis kit, primed by a TRBC-specific oligonucleotide, was used to synthesize first-strand cDNA from all RNA. After uracil-DNA glycosylase treatment, a first 18-cycle PCR used universal primers M1SS and BC2_uni_R on all cDNA. From the authors' description of their analysis: For normalization, 1 million high-quality reads, each with a distinct molecular identifier, were randomly selected from each sample. Instead of being binned into consensus sequences, reads that shared molecular identifiers were thrown out. MiTCR, set to a Q25 quality threshold and the strictest error-elimination algorithm, was used for CDR3 identification, clonotype clustering and error correction. A nonparametric unseen species model with Euler transformation was used to estimate a lower bound on total TCR beta diversity. TCRdb redid the processing of the public reads, applying fastp at Q25 and MiXCR, and retained in-frame beta chains. Records with the same CDR3 protein are collapsed into one entry carrying the most frequent genes and DNA. It is TCRdb's table, rather than the study itself, that gives the V and J calls and clone size. The sample table shows approximately 850,000 distinct CDR3 sequences, and over 45% are seen once. The ten largest account for approximately 20% of the sample.

General findings and caveats noted by the study authors: Conclusive comparison of naive and antigen-experienced compartments was prevented by the profiling of bulk unsorted PBMCs. Compared with the aged group, the long-lived group had more naive CD4+ T cells, fewer expanded clones and increased TCR diversity, a pattern suggesting age selection. Observed TCR beta diversity per million T cells fell roughly linearly with age, and a significant reduction was already apparent by age around 36. Estimates of total diversity based on one million sequenced T cells were considered lower bounds and underestimates. The CMV infection status of donors was not known, potentially confounding age-related changes in expanded clonotypes. A strong correlation was found between observed TCR beta diversity and the percentage of naive T cells measured by flow cytometry.

The rearrangement combines TRBV5-8 with TRBJ1-1; 5 matching bases give a weak D call of TRBD1. The TCR comes from a man aged 30 to 45 in good health. The specimen was blood. The DNA sequence is TGTGCCAGCAGCTTGAGGGGAGAAGCTTTCTTT. Its protein is CASSLRGEAFF.